This record looks at one TCR beta chain sequence and its context. Which antigen it targets is not known. Per-nucleotide qualities are absent, and no much larger clonotype sits a single base away. V is clipped by 6 bases and J by 5 bases, and the sequence between their germline boundaries is 14 bases long. Via the germline V gene (reference sequence), CDR1 is DFQATT and CDR2 SNEGSKA. The CDR3 numbers 12 residues from cysteine through phenylalanine. Only the CDR3 DNA is retained, 36 bases long and in frame from the first base. The library came from PCR. Sequencing used an Illumina HiSeq 2500. To normalize quantification of the TCRbeta repertoire, the TCR libraries were built with molecular barcoding that relied on unique molecular identifiers. The public reads were run again by TCRdb, first through fastp at Q25 and then through MiXCR, and only productive beta chains were kept. Rows matching on CDR3 protein sequence are summarized as one entry with the most common DNA and genes. This sample is represented by nearly 400,000 distinct CDR3 sequences; 20% of them were singletons. The top ten hold around 4% of the sample.

The data stem from a study of T-cell reconstitution after alpha-beta-depleted transplantation in children (dated by TCRdb to the mid-2010s). For the study in its entirety: Using TCR repertoire profiling, the study followed T-cell immune reconstitution in a quantitative way in children after TCRalphabeta/CD19-depleted allogeneic hematopoietic cell transplantation.

The chain is assembled from TRBV20-1 and TRBJ2-7; the D gene identity is not certain. This TCR was recovered from a human donor who donated a stem cell graft to a child with acute myeloid leukemia. Material: PBMCs from the stem cell graft donor, obtained from the stem cell graft. CDR3 sequence: CSAAWSGDEQYF. The sequenced DNA is TGCAGTGCCGCCTGGTCAGGAGACGAGCAGTACTTC.